This T cell receptor (beta chain) was captured in a study of blood T cell repertoires in COVID-19. This table comes from immunoSEQ multiplex PCR, and its TCRdb copy is limited to in-frame clones, with some not included. The sample records approximately 180,000 clones, approximately 85% being singletons. Trimming shortened V by 1 base and J by 2 bases, and 12 bases separated the two germline ends. This CDR3 comprises 16 residues. Germline assignment: CDR1 SGHTA and CDR2 FQGNSA. The sequenced sample was peripheral blood. The chain couples TRBV7-2 to TRBJ1-5; D is possibly TRBD1 (5 bases). This clonotype was obtained from an elderly woman with acute or convalescent COVID-19. Here the CDR3 DNA reads TGTGCCAGCAGCTTAGGAAGGGGAGGGGGCAATCAGCCCCAGCATTTT. Translation: CASSLGRGGGNQPQHF.